These T cell receptor beta chains were read from a single sample in a study of shared clonotypes between healthy human individuals. Libraries were prepared by immunoSEQ multiplex PCR; TCRdb keeps only in-frame clonotypes and omits some of them. The data contain 1,400,000 or so clones, around 98.5% of them singletons. Material: naive CD4+ T cells sorted from blood. These receptors came from a man aged 25 to 40 in good health. Both conserved end residues are part of each CDR3. D genes are given only for firm matches. Clone size is given for some rows only: seen once, a few or many times, or a class if the clone is expanded.

V: TRBV19; D: -; size: -; J: TRBJ1-5; CDR3: CATKAPNQPQHF; DNA: TGTGCCACGAAGGCCCCCAATCAGCCCCAGCATTTT
V: TRBV11-3; D: -; size: once; J: TRBJ2-1; CDR3: CASSSNRGSSYNEQFF; DNA: TGTGCCAGCAGCTCGAACCGAGGGAGCTCCTACAATGAGCAGTTCTTC
V: TRBV5-1; D: -; size: -; J: TRBJ2-5; CDR3: CASSDVGETQYF; DNA: TGCGCCAGCAGTGACGTGGGAGAGACCCAGTACTTC
V: TRBV20-1; D: -; size: -; J: TRBJ2-5; CDR3: CSAKQVETQYF; DNA: TGCAGTGCTAAGCAGGTCGAGACCCAGTACTTC
V: TRBV28; D: -; size: -; J: TRBJ2-7; CDR3: CASTSVGQPKNEQYF; DNA: TGTGCCAGCACCTCAGTCGGGCAACCGAAGAACGAGCAGTACTTC
V: TRBV6-5; D: -; size: -; J: TRBJ1-5; CDR3: CASSYSGRGQPQHF; DNA: TGTGCCAGCAGTTACTCGGGTCGTGGACAGCCCCAGCATTTT
V: TRBV7-7; D: TRBD2; size: -; J: TRBJ2-2; CDR3: CASSSTPGLAGGQNTGELFF; DNA: TGTGCCAGCAGCTCAACCCCGGGACTAGCGGGAGGACAGAACACCGGGGAGCTGTTTTTT
V: TRBV5-1; D: -; size: -; J: TRBJ2-7; CDR3: CASRQIPLSSTTYEQYF; DNA: TGCGCCAGCCGGCAGATCCCCCTTAGCAGCACCACCTACGAGCAGTACTTC
V: TRBV28; D: -; size: -; J: TRBJ2-1; CDR3: CASSFSPYNEQFF; DNA: TGTGCCAGCAGTTTTTCCCCGTACAATGAGCAGTTCTTC
V: TRBV7-2; D: TRBD2; size: -; J: TRBJ2-6; CDR3: CASSSNPSGSGANVLTF; DNA: TGTGCCAGCAGCTCCAACCCTAGCGGCTCTGGGGCCAACGTCCTGACTTTC
V: TRBV18; D: -; size: -; J: TRBJ2-7; CDR3: CASSPEGDEQYF; DNA: TGTGCCAGCTCACCAGAGGGAGACGAGCAGTACTTC
V: TRBV28; D: -; size: -; J: TRBJ1-2; CDR3: CASSLLGASGGYTF; DNA: TGTGCCAGCAGTTTATTGGGGGCGAGCGGTGGCTACACCTTC
V: TRBV18; D: -; size: -; J: TRBJ2-7; CDR3: CASSPQASYEQYF; DNA: TGTGCCAGCTCACCACAGGCTTCCTACGAGCAGTACTTC
V: TRBV2; D: TRBD1; size: -; J: TRBJ2-5; CDR3: CATKPLPGGSETQYF; DNA: TGTGCCACCAAGCCATTACCAGGGGGATCGGAGACCCAGTACTTC
V: TRBV28; D: -; size: -; J: TRBJ2-3; CDR3: CASSGIGRLTDTQYF; DNA: TGTGCCAGCAGTGGGATTGGACGGCTCACAGATACGCAGTATTTT
V: TRBV7-3; D: TRBD2; size: -; J: TRBJ2-2; CDR3: CASSLQRTSANTGELFF; DNA: TGTGCCAGCAGCTTGCAAAGGACTAGCGCGAACACCGGGGAGCTGTTTTTT
V: TRBV5-1; D: TRBD2; size: -; J: TRBJ2-1; CDR3: CASSLGLAGDGLYNEQFF; DNA: TGCGCCAGCAGCTTGGGACTAGCGGGAGACGGTTTATACAATGAGCAGTTCTTC
V: TRBV9; D: TRBD2; size: -; J: TRBJ2-7; CDR3: CASSVGAGVGEQYF; DNA: TGTGCCAGCAGCGTAGGAGCGGGAGTTGGTGAGCAGTACTTC
V: TRBV7-2; D: -; size: -; J: TRBJ2-5; CDR3: CASSAYGPRSQETQYF; DNA: TGTGCCAGCAGCGCCTATGGTCCCAGGTCGCAAGAGACCCAGTACTTC
V: TRBV7-2; D: -; size: -; J: TRBJ2-3; CDR3: CASSGVPDTQYF; DNA: TGTGCCAGCAGCGGAGTGCCAGATACGCAGTATTTT
V: TRBV5-6; D: TRBD1; size: -; J: TRBJ1-4; CDR3: CASSPDRGATNEKLFF; DNA: TGTGCCAGCAGCCCGGACAGGGGTGCAACTAATGAAAAACTGTTTTTT
V: TRBV29-1; D: -; size: -; J: TRBJ1-3; CDR3: CSVGGGVGNTIYF; DNA: TGCAGCGTTGGGGGGGGAGTTGGAAACACCATATATTTT
V: TRBV30; D: -; size: -; J: TRBJ2-3; CDR3: CAWSVLVTVGTQYF; DNA: TGTGCCTGGAGTGTACTAGTGACGGTTGGTACGCAGTATTTT
V: TRBV7-9; D: TRBD2; size: -; J: TRBJ2-7; CDR3: CASSPTRGGSPLSSYEQYF; DNA: TGTGCCAGCAGCCCCACTCGGGGGGGGTCCCCCCTGAGCTCCTACGAGCAGTACTTC
V: TRBV28; D: -; size: -; J: TRBJ2-7; CDR3: CASSFQGKGTYEQYF; DNA: TGTGCCAGCAGTTTCCAGGGGAAAGGGACCTACGAGCAGTACTTC
V: TRBV11-3; D: TRBD1; size: -; J: TRBJ1-3; CDR3: CASSLEGQLVWGNTIYF; DNA: TGTGCCAGCAGCTTAGAGGGACAGCTCGTCTGGGGAAACACCATATATTTT
V: TRBV9; D: -; size: -; J: TRBJ2-5; CDR3: CASSPALPRGTQYF; DNA: TGTGCCAGCAGCCCCGCATTGCCACGCGGGACCCAGTACTTC
V: TRBV5-6; D: -; size: -; J: TRBJ2-2; CDR3: CASSLPGVGSGELFF; DNA: TGTGCCAGCAGCTTACCGGGGGTTGGGTCCGGGGAGCTGTTTTTT
V: TRBV6-6; D: TRBD1; size: -; J: TRBJ1-4; CDR3: CASRYPGTGSNEKLFF; DNA: TGTGCCAGCAGGTACCCCGGGACAGGGTCGAATGAAAAACTGTTTTTT
V: TRBV2; D: -; size: -; J: TRBJ2-1; CDR3: CASSTGLEQFF; DNA: TGTGCCAGCAGTACAGGGCTTGAGCAGTTCTTC
V: TRBV7-9; D: -; size: once; J: TRBJ2-6; CDR3: CASSPETGEPHSGANVLTF; DNA: TGTGCCAGCAGCCCCGAGACCGGGGAGCCTCATTCTGGGGCCAACGTCCTGACTTTC
V: TRBV7-9; D: -; size: -; J: TRBJ1-2; CDR3: CASSLALSILSGYTF; DNA: TGTGCCAGCAGCTTAGCGCTTTCGATTTTGAGTGGCTACACCTTC
V: TRBV28; D: -; size: -; J: TRBJ1-2; CDR3: CASSMTAYGYTF; DNA: TGTGCCAGCAGTATGACAGCCTATGGCTACACCTTC
V: TRBV5-1; D: -; size: once; J: TRBJ1-1; CDR3: CASSLELTGDTEAFF; DNA: TGCGCCAGCAGCTTGGAACTGACGGGGGACACTGAAGCTTTCTTT
V: TRBV28; D: -; size: -; J: TRBJ2-7; CDR3: CASSLLGYEQYF; DNA: TGTGCCAGCAGTTTGTTGGGCTACGAGCAGTACTTC
V: TRBV10-3; D: -; size: -; J: TRBJ1-1; CDR3: CAISPGQWRDTEAFF; DNA: TGTGCCATCAGCCCGGGCCAGTGGAGAGACACTGAAGCTTTCTTT
V: TRBV29-1; D: TRBD2; size: -; J: TRBJ2-1; CDR3: CSTRTSGHNEQFF; DNA: TGCAGCACACGGACTAGCGGACACAATGAGCAGTTCTTC
V: TRBV19; D: -; size: -; J: TRBJ2-5; CDR3: CASSYHFRGREETQYF; DNA: TGTGCCAGTAGCTACCACTTTCGTGGCAGGGAAGAGACCCAGTACTTC
V: TRBV16; D: TRBD1; size: -; J: TRBJ1-5; CDR3: CASSHWLQGNNQPQHF; DNA: TGTGCCAGCAGCCATTGGTTACAGGGGAACAATCAGCCCCAGCATTTT
V: TRBV28; D: -; size: -; J: TRBJ2-5; CDR3: CASSTNRRKETQYF; DNA: TGTGCCAGCAGTACCAACAGACGGAAAGAGACCCAGTACTTC
V: TRBV7-9; D: -; size: -; J: TRBJ2-2; CDR3: CASSPGNTGELFF; DNA: TGTGCCAGCAGCCCAGGGAACACCGGGGAGCTGTTTTTT
V: TRBV7-3; D: TRBD2; size: -; J: TRBJ2-2; CDR3: CASSLTQREGPGELFF; DNA: TGTGCCAGCAGCTTAACCCAGCGGGAGGGCCCCGGGGAGCTGTTTTTT
V: TRBV21-1; D: -; size: -; J: TRBJ1-5; CDR3: CASYRGRQPQHF; DNA: TGTGCCAGCTACAGGGGTAGGCAGCCCCAGCATTTT
V: TRBV5-4; D: -; size: once; J: TRBJ1-2; CDR3: CASSLGGVNYGYTF; DNA: TGTGCCAGCAGCTTAGGAGGAGTCAACTATGGCTACACCTTC
V: TRBV5-4; D: TRBD1; size: -; J: TRBJ2-1; CDR3: CASSLGGQGSYNEQFF; DNA: TGTGCCAGCAGCTTGGGGGGACAGGGGTCCTACAATGAGCAGTTCTTC
V: TRBV5-1; D: -; size: -; J: TRBJ2-7; CDR3: CASSLYGGGGEQYF; DNA: TGCGCCAGCAGCTTGTACGGGGGAGGGGGCGAGCAGTACTTC
V: TRBV7-6; D: TRBD2; size: -; J: TRBJ2-3; CDR3: CASSPKRASRTGTSGTDTQYF; DNA: TGTGCCAGCAGCCCCAAGAGGGCTAGTAGAACCGGGACTAGCGGCACAGATACGCAGTATTTT
V: TRBV18; D: TRBD1; size: -; J: TRBJ1-2; CDR3: CASSPGQGVDYGYTF; DNA: TGTGCCAGCTCACCGGGACAGGGGGTCGACTATGGCTACACCTTC